This TCR beta chain was sequenced in a study of cytomegalovirus exposure and HLA in healthy donors (dated by TCRdb to about 2017). As for the study more broadly: An earlier analysis of approximately 640 of the donors reported more than 250 Gb of sequence data and around 110 million unique TCR beta sequences from around 200 million T cells. The T cell repertoires of 550 to 850 subjects were profiled by immunosequencing and related to cytomegalovirus serostatus. To decide whether each TCR beta V gene segment behaved as functional or pseudogenic, an earlier analysis of approximately 590 of the donors relied on high-throughput TCR beta sequencing. An early release that covered approximately 600 HLA-typed donors contained approximately 300 gigabases of sequencing data and about 93 million unique TCR sequences. The number of donors typed differed by locus, with about 629-630 for A, B, C, DRB1 and DQB1, roughly 520 for DQA1, under 610 for DPA1, and over 400 for DPB1. The study was designed to test whether signatures of past pathogen exposure could be identified by cataloging public T cell receptors. Donor age, sex, ethnicity and CMV serostatus were compiled together with the repertoire data. In the later analysis, no new phenotypic data were used to find candidate immune exposures; instead, reliance was placed on TCR beta sequences and their occurrence across donors. In addition to the first cohort of around 670 subjects, a separate validation cohort of under 150 different subjects was used. Both class I and class II loci were covered by HLA typing, at four-digit resolution. High-throughput TCR immunosequencing, statistical association of individual TCRs with disease status, and machine learning were combined to predict cytomegalovirus infection status. A later analysis re-examined previously published TCR beta repertoires from more than 550 donors and added high-resolution HLA genotyping to investigate patterns of TCR occurrence. A later genetic analysis used genome-wide SNP genotypes for about 60% of the roughly 700 donors, treating that subset as a discovery cohort. Every repertoire in the discovery cohort had been generated on one and the same sequencing platform. Roughly five DR-DQ haplotypes were treated as single units for association and clustering because of strong linkage in the cohort. Of the roughly 400 genotyped donors, around 81% fell in the genetic ancestry cluster associated with self-reported Caucasian donors. Across approximately 420 genotyped donors of the cohort, an average of about 220,000 unique TCR beta nucleotide sequences per donor were sequenced, and approximately 17% of those sequences were non-productive.

The cohort consisted of some 730 healthy bone marrow donors. All cohort members were sampled while nominally healthy, although unrecorded immune exposures were likely present. The donor was CMV seropositive and belonged to the group of more than 250 seropositive cohort members. Every donor gave a peripheral blood sample, and the peripheral blood mononuclear cells from that sample were used for TCR beta sequencing. The Qiagen DNeasy Blood Extraction Kit was used to extract genomic DNA from the blood cell samples. General conclusions and limits of the study: The study gave a list of 150 to 200 TCR beta chains associated with cytomegalovirus. Correlated functional status among segregating V segments might be attributable to linkage disequilibrium, but an unknown experimental factor could not be ruled out. It was suggested by the authors that the approach could potentially be generalized to other disease states and immunological phenotypes. Strong co-occurrence of HLA alleles, especially DR and DQ, made assigning TCR associations to individual alleles difficult. In a later analysis, TCR association rates were found to vary across HLA loci, with the most associated TCRs seen for DRB1 alleles and the fewest for HLA-C alleles. Most TCR sequences were observed very rarely across donors, whereas some public TCRs were present in many individuals. In both the original and validation cohorts, the classifier was reported to diagnose cytomegalovirus status with high specificity and sensitivity. An earlier analysis of several hundred of the donors showed that most TCR beta V segments appeared in productive rearrangements either about 87% or about 30% of the time, which broadly matched IMGT annotations. A later genetic analysis reported fewer N-insertions in productive TCRs among donors in an Asian-associated ancestry cluster than the roughly 690-donor mean. In a later analysis, several top co-occurrence clusters were reported to appear linked to parvovirus B19, influenza, CMV and Epstein-Barr virus. The only immune exposure information available for the cohort was CMV serostatus. According to a later analysis, most CMV-associated TCR beta chains appeared to be HLA-restricted, and the HLA associations seemed to be driven largely by CMV exposure. In a later genetic analysis, a missense DCLRE1C variant was associated with V-gene and J-gene trimming of TCR beta chains, and the association was replicated in an independent cohort. Because counts were too low, more than 15 rarely observed V segments, including chromosome 9 orphons, were excluded from the earlier analysis of about 500 of the donors. The sequencing pipeline was judged likely to have produced a cluster of highly shared sequence variants as a technical artifact. Only TCR beta chains were sequenced in this cohort, and the absence of alpha or paired-chain data limited detectable features. Compared with equally common non-associated chains, HLA-associated TCR beta chains in a later analysis were more clonally expanded and had lower generation probabilities. A further reported finding was that TCR beta sequences accurately predicted the HLA-A and HLA-B alleles for most subjects in the first cohort. In a later analysis, some 17,000 TCR beta sequences were associated with specific HLA alleles at a false discovery rate of 0.05. Sequencing depth was assumed to be roughly uniform across donors in the presence/absence analyses, though that assumption may not hold. Because some donors lacked HLA typing at each locus, the association tests relied only on the typed subset. In vitro tests confirmed that three of the cytomegalovirus-associated TCR beta chains recognize cytomegalovirus antigens. Some IMGT-functional V segments, including TRBV6-2 and TRBV6-3, could not be distinguished by the 87-base-pair reads and were therefore excluded.

A remark on this clone: Its specific antigen is unknown. Per-nucleotide qualities are absent, and no much larger clonotype sits a single base away.

Taken from cysteine to phenylalanine, the CDR3 has 15 residues. Solely the CDR3 DNA is kept, with 45 bases framed from the first base. The germline V gene specifies SGDLS as CDR1 and YYNGEE as CDR2. After removal of 4 bases from V and 6 bases from J, the junction retains 10 bases not matched to a gene. Preparation of the library involved the immunoSEQ multiplex PCR assay. For the multiplex PCR, a mixture combining 60 forward primers for TCR Vbeta segments and 13 reverse primers for TCR Jbeta segments was used. The CDR3 region of rearranged TCR beta genes was amplified from genomic DNA by a multiplex PCR assay. The Illumina HiSeq System was used to sequence the amplified TCR beta libraries as 87-base-pair reads. For the original study's pipeline: Across the 700 or so repertoires, a later analysis counted some 81 million unique TCR beta chains, roughly 11 million of which were shared by at least two donors. Raw reads were error-corrected and collapsed into unique sequences by a nearest-neighbor algorithm in which closely related sequences were merged to remove PCR and sequencing errors. To assign V, D and J gene segments, CDR3 sequences were aligned to IMGT reference sequences. For a sequence to be retained, a match of at least six nucleotides to both a V gene segment and a J gene segment was required. A rearrangement was called productive if the CDR3 had no stop codons and remained in frame with V and J, and every other rearrangement was called non-productive. Following IMGT convention, CDR3 was defined as the stretch from the second conserved V-encoded cysteine to the conserved J-encoded phenylalanine. In an earlier analysis of around 640 of the donors, sequences lacking an unambiguous match to a single V gene segment were excluded. An earlier analysis of a few hundred of the donors called V segments functional above 56.7% productive rearrangements and segregating when the between-donor standard deviation exceeded 5%. A statistical classification framework was built to diagnose cytomegalovirus status from the catalog of TCR beta chain sequences. In a later analysis, TCR nucleotide sequences were compared against IMGT/GENE-DB human TR gene sequences so that V and J genes could be assigned. In a later analysis, CDR3 sequences and most-parsimonious VDJ recombination scenarios were assigned using the TCRdist pipeline. In a later analysis, every TCR beta chain was defined by the combination of its CDR3 amino acid sequence and its V-gene family, and reads without a unique V-gene family were dropped. In a later analysis, 450 to 600 highly shared, low-generation-probability nucleotide sequences were removed to address suspected cross-contamination and a sequencing artifact. In a later analysis, a clonal expansion index for each public chain was calculated from normalized within-repertoire ranks of inferred template counts. A later analysis computed generation probabilities with a VDJ recombination model fitted to out-of-frame rearrangements, and checked the results against IGoR. In a later analysis, hypergeometric tests were used to score TCR-TCR, TCR-HLA and TCR-CMV co-occurrence, with a repertoire-size bias correction applied to TCR pairs. A later analysis estimated false discovery rates by permuting HLA or CMV assignments 20 times. A later analysis grouped co-occurring TCRs with DBSCAN, adding TCRdist sequence similarity when clustering within HLA-allele-positive subsets. Repertoires with fewer than 30,000 or more than 120,000 public chains were left out of co-occurrence clustering, as were five repertoires with anomalous nucleotide sharing. Drawn from immuneACCESS, this table holds only the in-frame rearrangements with V and J called that TCRdb kept. Clones are partly lost; checked studies trace under half to an unresolved V gene and leave the rest unexplained. Clone size and V and J calls were adopted from that table, with D and trimming inferred from the DNA. This sample comprises about 120,000 clones, roughly 80% of them detected only once. The ten largest account for about 29% of the sample.

The receptor comes from a man aged 55 to 70 in good health and CMV-seropositive. The V and J genes are TRBV9 and TRBJ1-5, with 7 bases aligning to TRBD1. Sequencing input: PBMCs. The CDR3 amino acid sequence is: CASSPRQGAGQPQHF. Here is the DNA: TGTGCCAGCAGCCCCCGACAGGGTGCGGGTCAGCCCCAGCATTTT.